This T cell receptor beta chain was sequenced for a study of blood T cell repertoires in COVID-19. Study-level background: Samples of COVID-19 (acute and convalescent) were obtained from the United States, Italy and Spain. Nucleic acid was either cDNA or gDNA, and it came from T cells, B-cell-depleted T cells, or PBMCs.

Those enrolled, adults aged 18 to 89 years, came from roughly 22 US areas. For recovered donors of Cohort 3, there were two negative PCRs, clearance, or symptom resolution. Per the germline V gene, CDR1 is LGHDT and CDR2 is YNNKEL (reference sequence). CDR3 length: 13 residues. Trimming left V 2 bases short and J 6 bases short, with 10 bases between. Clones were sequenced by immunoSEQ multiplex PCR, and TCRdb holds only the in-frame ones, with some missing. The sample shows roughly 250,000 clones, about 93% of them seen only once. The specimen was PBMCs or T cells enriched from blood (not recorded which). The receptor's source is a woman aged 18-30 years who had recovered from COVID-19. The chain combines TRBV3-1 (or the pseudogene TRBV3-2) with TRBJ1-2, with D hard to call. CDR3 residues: CASSQFGSDGYTF. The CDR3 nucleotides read TGTGCCAGCAGCCAATTCGGTTCTGATGGCTACACCTTC.